The present TCR beta chain was sequenced within a study of Ad26.COV2.S vaccination and SARS-CoV-2 variants. Study summary: Donor participated within the Ad26.COV2.S arm of the COV1001 trial.

Treatment described: some 20 received Ad26.COV2.S at low or high dose, single or two shots; five or six received placebo; per-sample allocation not given. Collection of the samples took place on day 63 after the first injection of vaccine or placebo. An Ad26 vector that expressed Wuhan-strain SARS-CoV-2 spike constituted the vaccine. TCRdb keeps only in-frame clones here, not all; method: immunoSEQ multiplex PCR. The sample comprises a few hundred thousand clones, around 87% of which are singletons, and 3.6% rests with the top ten. Trimming shortened V by 2 bases and J by 2 bases, and 10 bases separated the two germline ends. Germline values: CDR1 KGHSH, CDR2 LQKENI. The CDR3 extends over 15 amino acids.

The sequenced sample was peripheral blood, obtained in a trial of Ad26.COV2.S vaccine versus placebo. The receptor was isolated from a person aged 18-65 years who received the Ad26.COV2.S COVID-19 vaccine or a placebo. The chain has TRBV18 and TRBJ1-5; D gene uncertain. CDR3 bases: TGTGCCAGCTCACCAGGGGTTCACGGCAATCAGCCCCAGCATTTT. It translates to CASSPGVHGNQPQHF.